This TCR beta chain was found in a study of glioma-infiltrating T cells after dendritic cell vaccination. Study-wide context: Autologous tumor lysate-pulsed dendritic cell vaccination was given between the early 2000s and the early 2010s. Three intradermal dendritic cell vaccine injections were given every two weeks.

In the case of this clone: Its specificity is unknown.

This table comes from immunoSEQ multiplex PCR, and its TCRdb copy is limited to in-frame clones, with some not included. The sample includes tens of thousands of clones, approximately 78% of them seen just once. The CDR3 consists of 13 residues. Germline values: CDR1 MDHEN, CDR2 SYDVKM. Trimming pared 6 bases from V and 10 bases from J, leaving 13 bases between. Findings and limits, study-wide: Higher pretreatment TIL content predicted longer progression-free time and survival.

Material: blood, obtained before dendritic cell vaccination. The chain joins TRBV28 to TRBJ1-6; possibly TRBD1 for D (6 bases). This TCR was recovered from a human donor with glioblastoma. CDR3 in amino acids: CASRPQGESPLHF. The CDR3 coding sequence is TGTGCCAGCAGGCCACAGGGCGAGTCACCCCTCCACTTT.